Given below is one T cell receptor (beta chain) in context. This sample was taken from a study of spatial heterogeneity in lung cancer. TCRdb analysed the 5' RACE reads with MiXCR anew, one entry per CDR3 protein. The repertoire consists of under 50,000 distinct CDR3 sequences, with more than 4.5% occurring once and the leading ten covering just over 25%. The sample's time point: sample taken at primary tumor resection. There were 72 donors, all of them untreated patients with early-stage non-small cell lung cancer. Extraction of whole RNA from tumor, nontumor lung or frozen PBMC preceded unsorted sequencing. Deletions cut 10 bases from V and 1 base from J, with 16 bases between. Germline V lookup: CDR1 SEHNR, CDR2 FQNEAQ (reference sequence). This CDR3 is built from 14 residues.

The chain carries TRBV7-9 and TRBJ1-2; D possibly corresponds to TRBD1 (6 bases). Material: PBMCs, obtained at surgery. The receptor was isolated from a female donor with early-stage non-small cell lung cancer. The CDR3 DNA is TGTGCCATTCCCCTCTGGGGGCGTAACTATGGCTACACCTTC. Protein product: CAIPLWGRNYGYTF.